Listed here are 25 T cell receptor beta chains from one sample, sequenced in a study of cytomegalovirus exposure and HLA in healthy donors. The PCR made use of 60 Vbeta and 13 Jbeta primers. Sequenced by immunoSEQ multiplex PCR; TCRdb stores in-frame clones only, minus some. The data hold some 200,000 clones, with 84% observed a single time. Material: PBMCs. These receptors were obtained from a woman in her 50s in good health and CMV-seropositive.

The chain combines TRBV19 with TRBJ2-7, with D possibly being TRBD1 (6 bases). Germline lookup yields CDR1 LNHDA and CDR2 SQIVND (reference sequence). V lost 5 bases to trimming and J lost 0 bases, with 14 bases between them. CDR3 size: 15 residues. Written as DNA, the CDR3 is TGTGCCAGTAGTCCTTCAGGGGCCCCCTCCTACGAGCAGTACTTC. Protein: CASSPSGAPSYEQYF.

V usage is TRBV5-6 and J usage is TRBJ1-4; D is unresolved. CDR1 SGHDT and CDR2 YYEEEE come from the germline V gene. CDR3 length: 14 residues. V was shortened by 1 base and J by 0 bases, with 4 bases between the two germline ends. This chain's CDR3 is CASSLLATNEKLFF. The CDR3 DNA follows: TGTGCCAGCAGCTTGCTCGCAACTAATGAAAAACTGTTTTTT. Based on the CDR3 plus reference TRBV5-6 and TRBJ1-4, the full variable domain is DAGVTQSPTHLIKTRGQQVTLRCSPKSGHDTVSWYQQALGQGPQFIFQYYEEEERQRGNFPDRFSGHQFPNYSSELNVNALLLGDSALYLCASSLLATNEKLFFGSGTQLSVL.

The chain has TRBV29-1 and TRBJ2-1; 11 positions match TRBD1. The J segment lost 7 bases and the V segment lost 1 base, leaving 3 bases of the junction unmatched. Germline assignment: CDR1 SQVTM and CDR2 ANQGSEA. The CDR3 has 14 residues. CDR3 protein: CSVEGGQGANEQFF. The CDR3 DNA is TGCAGCGTTGAAGGCGGACAGGGGGCAAATGAGCAGTTCTTC.

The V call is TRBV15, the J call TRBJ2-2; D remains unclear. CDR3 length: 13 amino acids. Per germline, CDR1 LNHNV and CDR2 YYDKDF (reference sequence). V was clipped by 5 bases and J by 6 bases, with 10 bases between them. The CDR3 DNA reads TGTGCCACCAGCGTCGGGTCTGCCGGGGAGCTGTTTTTT. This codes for CATSVGSAGELFF.

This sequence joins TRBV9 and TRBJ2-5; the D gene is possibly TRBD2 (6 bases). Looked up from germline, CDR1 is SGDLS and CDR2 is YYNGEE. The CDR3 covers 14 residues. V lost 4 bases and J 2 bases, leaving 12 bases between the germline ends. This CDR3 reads CASSTGGFQETQYF. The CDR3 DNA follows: TGTGCCAGCAGCACCGGGGGATTTCAAGAGACCCAGTACTTC.

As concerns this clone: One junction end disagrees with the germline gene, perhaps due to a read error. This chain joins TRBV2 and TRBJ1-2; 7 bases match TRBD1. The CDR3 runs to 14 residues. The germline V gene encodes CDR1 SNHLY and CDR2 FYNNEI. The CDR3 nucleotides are TGTGCCAGCAGCGAAGACAGGGATGGGGATGGCTACACCTTC. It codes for CASSEDRDGDGYTF. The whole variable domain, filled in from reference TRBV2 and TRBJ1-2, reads EPEVTQTPSHQVTQMGQEVILRCVPISNHLYFYWYRQILGQKVEFLVSFYNNEISEKSEIFDDQFSVERPDGSNFTLKIRSTKLEDSAMYFCASSEDRDGDGYTFGSGTRLTVV.

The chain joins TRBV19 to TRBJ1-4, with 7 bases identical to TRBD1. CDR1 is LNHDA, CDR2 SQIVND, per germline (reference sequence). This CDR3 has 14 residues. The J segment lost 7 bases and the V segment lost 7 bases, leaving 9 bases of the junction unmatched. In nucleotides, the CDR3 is TGTGCCAGTAAACCGACAGGGTCTTCTGAAAAACTGTTTTTT. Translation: CASKPTGSSEKLFF.

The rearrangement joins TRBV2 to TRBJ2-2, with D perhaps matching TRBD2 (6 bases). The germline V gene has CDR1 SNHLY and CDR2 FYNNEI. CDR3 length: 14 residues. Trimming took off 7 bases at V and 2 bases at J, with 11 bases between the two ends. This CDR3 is CASMGLANTGELFF. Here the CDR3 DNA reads TGTGCCAGCATGGGACTCGCCAACACCGGGGAGCTGTTTTTT.

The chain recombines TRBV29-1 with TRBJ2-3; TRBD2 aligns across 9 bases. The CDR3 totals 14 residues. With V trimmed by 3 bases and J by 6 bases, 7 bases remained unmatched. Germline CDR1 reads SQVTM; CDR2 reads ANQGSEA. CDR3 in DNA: TGCAGCGTTGAGGCTAGCGGGGAAACGGATACGCAGTATTTT. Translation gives CSVEASGETDTQYF.

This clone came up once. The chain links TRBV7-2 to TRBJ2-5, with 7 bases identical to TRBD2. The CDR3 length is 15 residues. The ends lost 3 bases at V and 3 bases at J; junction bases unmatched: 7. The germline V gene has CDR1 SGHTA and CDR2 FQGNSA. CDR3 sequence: CASSFGARGEETQYF. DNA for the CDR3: TGTGCCAGCAGCTTTGGCGCCCGGGGGGAAGAGACCCAGTACTTC.

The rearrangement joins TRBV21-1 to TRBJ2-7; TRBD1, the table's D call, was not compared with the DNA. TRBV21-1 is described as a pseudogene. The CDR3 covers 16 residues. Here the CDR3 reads CASSKGSTGVFYEQYF. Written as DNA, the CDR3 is TGTGCCAGCAGCAAAGGGAGCACAGGGGTTTTTTACGAGCAGTACTTC.

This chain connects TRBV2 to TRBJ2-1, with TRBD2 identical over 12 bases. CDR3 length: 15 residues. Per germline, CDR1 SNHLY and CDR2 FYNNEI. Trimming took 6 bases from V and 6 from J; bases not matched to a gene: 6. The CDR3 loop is CASRLAGGQLNEQFF. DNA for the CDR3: TGTGCCAGCAGGCTAGCGGGGGGGCAACTCAATGAGCAGTTCTTC.

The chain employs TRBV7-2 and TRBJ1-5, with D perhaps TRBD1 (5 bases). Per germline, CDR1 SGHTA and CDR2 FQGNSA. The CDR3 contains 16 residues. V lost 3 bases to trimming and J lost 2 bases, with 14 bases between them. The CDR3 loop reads CASSLHSDSRNQPQHF. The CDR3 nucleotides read TGTGCCAGCAGCTTGCACTCTGACAGCCGCAATCAGCCCCAGCATTTT.

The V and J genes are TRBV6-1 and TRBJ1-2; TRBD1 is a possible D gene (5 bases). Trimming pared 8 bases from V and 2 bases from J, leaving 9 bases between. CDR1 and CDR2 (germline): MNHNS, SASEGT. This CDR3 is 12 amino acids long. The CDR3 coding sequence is TGTGCCAGCTACAGGACGAACTATGGCTACACCTTC. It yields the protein CASYRTNYGYTF.

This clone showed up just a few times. The CDR3 sequence is CASSQGQLSGNTIYF. CDR3 DNA: TGTGCCAGCAGCCAAGGACAGCTCTCTGGAAACACCATATATTTT. The chain is built from TRBV4-2 and TRBJ1-3; D perhaps matches TRBD1 (5 bases). The germline V gene has CDR1 LGHNA and CDR2 YNFKEQ. The CDR3 totals 15 residues. The germline V and J ends were trimmed by 1 base and 0 bases, with 7 bases remaining between them.

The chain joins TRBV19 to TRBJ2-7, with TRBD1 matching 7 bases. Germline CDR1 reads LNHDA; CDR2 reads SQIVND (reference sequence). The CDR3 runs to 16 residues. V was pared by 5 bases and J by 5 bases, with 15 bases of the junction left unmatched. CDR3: CASSPTGQPLVNEQYF. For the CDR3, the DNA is TGTGCCAGTAGTCCAACGGGACAGCCACTTGTCAACGAGCAGTACTTC.

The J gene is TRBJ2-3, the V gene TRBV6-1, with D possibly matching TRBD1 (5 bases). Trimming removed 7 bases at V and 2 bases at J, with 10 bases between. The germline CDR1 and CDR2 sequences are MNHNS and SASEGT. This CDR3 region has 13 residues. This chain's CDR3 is CASNKGPTDTQYF. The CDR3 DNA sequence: TGTGCCAGCAATAAGGGGCCCACAGATACGCAGTATTTT.

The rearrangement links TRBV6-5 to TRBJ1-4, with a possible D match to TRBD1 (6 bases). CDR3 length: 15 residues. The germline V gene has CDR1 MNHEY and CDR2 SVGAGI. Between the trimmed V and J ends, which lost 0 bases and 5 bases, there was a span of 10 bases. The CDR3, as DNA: TGTGCCAGCAGTTACTCCAACAGGGCCAATGAAAAACTGTTTTTT. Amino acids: CASSYSNRANEKLFF.

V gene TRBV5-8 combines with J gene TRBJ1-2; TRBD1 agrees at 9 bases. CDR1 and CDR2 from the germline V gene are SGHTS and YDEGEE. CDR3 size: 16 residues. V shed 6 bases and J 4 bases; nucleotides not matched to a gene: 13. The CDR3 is CASTRTGAKGSYGYTF. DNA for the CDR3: TGTGCCAGCACTCGGACAGGGGCGAAGGGATCCTATGGCTACACCTTC.

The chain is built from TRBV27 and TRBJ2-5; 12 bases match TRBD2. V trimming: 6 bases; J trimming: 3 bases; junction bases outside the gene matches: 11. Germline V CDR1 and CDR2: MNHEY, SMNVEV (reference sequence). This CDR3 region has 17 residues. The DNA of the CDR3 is TGTGCCAGCAGGCTGAGATGGACTAGCGGGGACGAAGAGACCCAGTACTTC. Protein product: CASRLRWTSGDEETQYF.

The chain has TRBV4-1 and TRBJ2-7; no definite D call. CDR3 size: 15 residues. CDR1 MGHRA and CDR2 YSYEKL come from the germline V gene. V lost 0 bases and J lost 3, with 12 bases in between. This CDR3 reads CASSQDLAEYYEQYF. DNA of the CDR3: TGCGCCAGCAGCCAAGATTTGGCAGAATACTACGAGCAGTACTTC.

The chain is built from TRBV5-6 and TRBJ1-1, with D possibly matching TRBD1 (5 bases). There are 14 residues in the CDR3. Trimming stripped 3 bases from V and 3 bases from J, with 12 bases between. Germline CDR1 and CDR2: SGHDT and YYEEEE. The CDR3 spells CASSSLGGDTEAFF. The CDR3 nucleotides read TGTGCCAGCAGCTCCCTGGGGGGAGACACTGAAGCTTTCTTT. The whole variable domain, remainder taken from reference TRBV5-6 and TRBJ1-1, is DAGVTQSPTHLIKTRGQQVTLRCSPKSGHDTVSWYQQALGQGPQFIFQYYEEEERQRGNFPDRFSGHQFPNYSSELNVNALLLGDSALYLCASSSLGGDTEAFFGQGTRLTVV.

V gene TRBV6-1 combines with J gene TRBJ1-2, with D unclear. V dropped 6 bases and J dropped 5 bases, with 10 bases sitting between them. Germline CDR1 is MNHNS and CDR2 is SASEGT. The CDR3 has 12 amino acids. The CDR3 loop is CASSERTYGYTF. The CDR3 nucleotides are TGTGCCAGCAGCGAAAGGACTTATGGCTACACCTTC.

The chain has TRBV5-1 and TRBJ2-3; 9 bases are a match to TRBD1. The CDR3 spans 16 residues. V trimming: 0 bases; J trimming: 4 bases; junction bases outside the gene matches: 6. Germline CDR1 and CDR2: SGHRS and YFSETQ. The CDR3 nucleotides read TGCGCCAGCAGCTTGGGGGGGACAGGGCGGCCAGATACGCAGTATTTT. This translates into CASSLGGTGRPDTQYF.

The CDR3 nucleotides are TGTGCCAGCAGTCGGACAGGGGGAGGACAGACCCAGTACTTC. Translating it yields CASSRTGGGQTQYF. The chain carries TRBV2 and TRBJ2-5; 10 bases are shared with TRBD1. Germline V CDR1 and CDR2: SNHLY, FYNNEI. Losses at the gene ends were 5 bases for V and 6 bases for J; bases not matched to a gene: 6. The CDR3 runs 14 residues.